This record looks at one T cell receptor beta chain sequence and its context. Germline CDR1 and CDR2: MGHRA and YSYEKL. The CDR3 consists of 15 residues. V dropped 0 bases and J dropped 3 bases, with 12 bases sitting between them. The donors, all healthy, were Caucasians living in Russia, aged roughly 6 to 95. Using a J-beta primer mix together with a sample-barcoded 5' primer, a second PCR was run for about 6 to 12 cycles. TCRdb fed the 5' RACE reads into MiXCR, producing one record per CDR3 protein. The sample shows around 1,600,000 distinct CDR3 sequences, approximately 42% of them seen only once. This sample is drawn from a study of blood T cells in healthy people across ages.

Specimen: blood. The chain is built from TRBV4-1 and TRBJ2-7; tentative D call: TRBD1 (6 bases). The TCR was taken from a woman under 30 in good health. CDR3 sequence (DNA): TGCGCCAGCAGCCAAGAGGGTCAGGGGATCTACGAGCAGTACTTC. Its translation: CASSQEGQGIYEQYF.